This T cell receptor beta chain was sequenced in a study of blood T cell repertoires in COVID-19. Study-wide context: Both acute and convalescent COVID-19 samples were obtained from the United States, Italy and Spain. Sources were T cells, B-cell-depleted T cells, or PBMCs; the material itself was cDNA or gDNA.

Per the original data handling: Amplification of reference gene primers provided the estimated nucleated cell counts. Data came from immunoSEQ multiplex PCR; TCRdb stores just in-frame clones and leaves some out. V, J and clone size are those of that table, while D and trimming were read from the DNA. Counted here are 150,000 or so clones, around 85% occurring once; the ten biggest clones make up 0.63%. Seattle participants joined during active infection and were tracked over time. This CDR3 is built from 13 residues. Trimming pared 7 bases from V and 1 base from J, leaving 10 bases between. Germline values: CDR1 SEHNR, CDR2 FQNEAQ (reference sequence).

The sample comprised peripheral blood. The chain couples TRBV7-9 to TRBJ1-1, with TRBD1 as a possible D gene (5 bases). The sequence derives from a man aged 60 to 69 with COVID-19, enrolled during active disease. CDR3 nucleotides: TGTGCCAGCATCAGGGCAGCGAACACTGAAGCTTTCTTT. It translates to CASIRAANTEAFF.